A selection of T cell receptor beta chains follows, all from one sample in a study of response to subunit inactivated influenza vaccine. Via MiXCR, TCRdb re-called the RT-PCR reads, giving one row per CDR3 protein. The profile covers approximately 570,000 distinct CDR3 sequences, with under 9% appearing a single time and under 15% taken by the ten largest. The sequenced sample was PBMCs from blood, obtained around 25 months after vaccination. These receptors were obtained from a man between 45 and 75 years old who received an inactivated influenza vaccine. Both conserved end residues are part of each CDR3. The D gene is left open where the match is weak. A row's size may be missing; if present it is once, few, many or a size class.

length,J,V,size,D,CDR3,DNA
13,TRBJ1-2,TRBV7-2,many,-,CASSSGPYYGYTF,TGTGCCAGCAGCTCGGGACCCTACTATGGCTACACCTTC
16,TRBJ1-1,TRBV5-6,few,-,CASSLHRGRMNTEAFF,TGTGCCAGCAGCCTACACCGAGGGCGGATGAACACTGAAGCTTTCTTT
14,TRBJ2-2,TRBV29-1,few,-,CSVESKGNTGELFF,TGCAGCGTTGAATCCAAGGGAAACACCGGGGAGCTGTTTTTT
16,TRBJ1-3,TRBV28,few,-,CASSFRTAFSGNTIYF,TGTGCCAGCAGTTTCCGGACAGCCTTCTCTGGAAACACCATATATTTT
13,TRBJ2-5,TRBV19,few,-,CASITPVRETQYF,TGTGCCAGTATAACTCCCGTCAGGGAGACCCAGTACTTC
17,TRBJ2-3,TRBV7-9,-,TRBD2,CASSLGGSGVRTDTQYF,TGTGCCAGCAGCTTAGGTGGAAGCGGGGTCAGGACAGATACGCAGTATTTT
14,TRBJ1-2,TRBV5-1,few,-,CASSYQDRNGGYTF,TGCGCCAGCAGCTACCAAGACAGGAACGGAGGCTACACCTTC
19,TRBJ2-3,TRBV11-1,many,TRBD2,CASSLWASGRKVSTDTQYF,TGTGCCAGCAGCTTATGGGCTAGCGGGAGGAAGGTATCCACAGATACGCAGTATTTT
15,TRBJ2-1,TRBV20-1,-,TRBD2,CSAPAAGGPYNEQFF,TGCAGTGCCCCTGCAGCGGGAGGGCCCTACAATGAGCAGTTCTTC
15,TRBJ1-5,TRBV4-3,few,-,CASSIQVGSNQPQHF,TGCGCCAGCAGCATCCAGGTCGGCTCCAATCAGCCCCAGCATTTT
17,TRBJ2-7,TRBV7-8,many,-,CASSPRLTGSKSYEQYF,TGTGCCAGCAGCCCGAGACTTACCGGGTCCAAATCCTACGAGCAGTACTTC
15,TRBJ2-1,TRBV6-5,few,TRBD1,CASSSRQGLYNEQFF,TGTGCCAGCAGTTCTCGACAGGGGCTCTACAATGAGCAGTTCTTC
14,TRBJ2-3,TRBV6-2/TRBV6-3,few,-,CASSYAPLADTQYF,TGTGCCAGCAGTTACGCGCCCCTAGCGGATACGCAGTATTTT
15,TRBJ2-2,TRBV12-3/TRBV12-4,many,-,CASSLEIRATGELFF,TGTGCCAGCAGTTTAGAGATAAGGGCGACCGGGGAGCTGTTTTTT
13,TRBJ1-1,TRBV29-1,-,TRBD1,CSFTGQVYTEAFF,TGCAGCTTCACGGGACAGGTCTACACTGAAGCTTTCTTT
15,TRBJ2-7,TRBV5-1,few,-,CASSSTFRGSYEQYF,TGCGCCAGCAGCTCCACTTTTCGGGGATCTTACGAGCAGTACTTC
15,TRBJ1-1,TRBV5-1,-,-,CASSLALGRNTEAFF,TGCGCCAGCAGCTTGGCCCTGGGCCGGAACACTGAAGCTTTCTTT
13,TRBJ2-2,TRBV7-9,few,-,CAHHPRGPGELFF,TGTGCCCACCACCCACGGGGCCCCGGGGAGCTGTTTTTT
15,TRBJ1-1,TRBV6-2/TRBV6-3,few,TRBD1,CASSYSTGGDTEAFF,TGTGCCAGCAGTTACTCGACAGGGGGGGACACTGAAGCTTTCTTT
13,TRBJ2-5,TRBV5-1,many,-,CASSLIGQETQYF,TGCGCCAGCAGCTTGATTGGCCAAGAGACCCAGTACTTC
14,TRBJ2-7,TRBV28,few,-,CASSLRGLPYEQYF,TGTGCCAGCAGTTTACGCGGTCTTCCCTACGAGCAGTACTTC
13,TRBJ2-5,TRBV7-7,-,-,CASSFGDGETQYF,TGTGCCAGCAGCTTCGGCGATGGGGAGACCCAGTACTTC
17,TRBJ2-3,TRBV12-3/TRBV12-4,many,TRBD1,CASSLALWDRGTDTQYF,TGTGCCAGCAGTTTAGCGCTCTGGGACAGGGGAACAGATACGCAGTATTTT
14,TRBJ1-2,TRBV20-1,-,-,CSARDWGAGYGYTF,TGCAGTGCTAGAGATTGGGGGGCCGGCTATGGCTACACCTTC
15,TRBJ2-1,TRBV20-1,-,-,CSAVTYVERLNEQFF,TGCAGTGCCGTTACCTACGTCGAAAGGTTGAATGAGCAGTTCTTC
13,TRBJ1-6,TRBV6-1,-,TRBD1,CASRDRANSPLHF,TGTGCCAGCAGGGACAGGGCGAATTCACCCCTCCACTTT
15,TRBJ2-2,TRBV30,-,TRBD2,CAWNSGGSITGELFF,TGTGCCTGGAATAGCGGGGGTAGTATCACCGGGGAGCTGTTTTTT
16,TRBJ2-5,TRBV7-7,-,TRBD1,CASSSETGKFQETRYF,TGTGCCAGCAGCTCCGAGACAGGGAAATTCCAAGAGACCCGGTACTTC
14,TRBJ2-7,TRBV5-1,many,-,CASNRDGYSYEQYF,TGCGCCAGCAATCGGGACGGATATTCCTACGAGCAGTACTTC